What follows are 18 T cell receptor beta chains derived from one specimen sequenced in a study of blood T cell repertoires in COVID-19. The data were produced by immunoSEQ multiplex PCR, yet TCRdb's version contains in-frame clones alone and is incomplete. Found here are about 200,000 clones, roughly 90% of them singletons; the top ten hold around 8%. The sequencing sample was made of PBMCs or T cells enriched from blood (not recorded which). These receptors originate from a woman aged 18-29 years who had recovered from COVID-19.

The chain uses TRBV3-1 (or the pseudogene TRBV3-2) and TRBJ2-5; a weak D match, TRBD2 (6 bases). CDR1 and CDR2 from the germline V gene are LGHDT and YNNKEL (reference sequence). Trimming pared 3 bases from V and 5 bases from J, leaving 19 bases between. This CDR3 region has 16 residues. DNA of the CDR3: TGTGCCAGCAGCCAGGGGGACGGGGGTCTACGGGAGACCCAGTACTTC. This codes for CASSQGDGGLRETQYF.

The J gene is TRBJ1-1, the V gene TRBV28; 12 bases map to TRBD1. V lost 7 bases to trimming and J lost 4 bases; unmatched junction nucleotides: 13. The CDR3 is made up of 17 amino acids. The germline gives CDR1 MDHEN, CDR2 SYDVKM. For the CDR3, the DNA is TGTGCCAGCAAAAGTATGGGACAGGGGGCGCGAAGCACTGAAGCTTTCTTT. Translated, it gives CASKSMGQGARSTEAFF.

The V call is TRBV6-1, the J call TRBJ1-1, with 9 positions matching TRBD1. With 3 bases clipped from V and 1 base from J, the junction kept 0 bases outside the gene matches. The CDR3 has 14 residues. CDR1 is MNHNS, CDR2 SASEGT, per germline. Here the CDR3 reads CASSEDRGNTEAFF. CDR3 nucleotides: TGTGCCAGCAGTGAGGACAGGGGGAACACTGAAGCTTTCTTT.

CDR3 coding DNA: TGTGCCAGTAGTCAAAATTACGGGGGGAACAGGTACGAGCAGTACTTC. Its translation: CASSQNYGGNRYEQYF. The V call is TRBV19, the J call TRBJ2-7; TRBD2 matches at 7 bases. Germline V gene lookup returns CDR1 LNHDA and CDR2 SQIVND (reference sequence). This CDR3 contains 16 residues. V shed 5 bases, J shed 4 bases, and the junction held 14 bases outside the gene matches.

This chain joins TRBV9 and TRBJ2-3; unclear D gene. Trimming removed 2 bases at V and 9 bases at J, with 16 bases between. CDR1 is SGDLS, CDR2 YYNGEE, per germline. The CDR3 has 14 residues. In DNA, the CDR3 is TGTGCCAGCAGCGTCCGAAGTGACTTGGTGACGCAGTATTTT. Its translation: CASSVRSDLVTQYF.

The J gene is TRBJ2-7, the V gene TRBV7-7; 11 bases agree with TRBD1. The V gene's germline CDR1 is SSHAT and CDR2 FNYEAQ (reference sequence). This CDR3 is 17 amino acids long. J was trimmed by 5 bases and V by 5 bases; bases with no gene match: 14. The CDR3 sequence is CASSTSGRTGGFNEQYF. CDR3 DNA: TGTGCCAGCAGCACCTCCGGAAGGACAGGGGGCTTTAACGAGCAGTACTTC.

The count of this clone is one. The chain links TRBV6-5 to TRBJ1-2, with D unclear. With 2 bases removed from V and 0 bases from J, the gap between germline ends came to 7 bases. The CDR3 extends over 14 amino acids. Germline loops: CDR1 MNHEY, CDR2 SVGAGI. In DNA, the CDR3 is TGTGCCAGCAGTTACGGGGAGACTAACTATGGCTACACCTTC. Translating it yields CASSYGETNYGYTF.

This chain joins TRBV29-1 and TRBJ1-2, with D uncertain. Germline V gives CDR1 SQVTM, CDR2 ANQGSEA. This CDR3 comprises 13 residues. Trimming shortened V by 1 base and J by 3 bases, and 9 bases separated the two germline ends. The CDR3 loop reads CSVEAGGDYGYTF. CDR3 sequence (DNA): TGCAGCGTTGAAGCCGGCGGGGACTATGGCTACACCTTC.

This chain uses TRBV29-1 with TRBJ1-2, with TRBD1 as a possible D gene (6 bases). CDR1 is SQVTM and CDR2 is ANQGSEA in the germline V gene. V lost 4 bases to trimming and J lost 2 bases, with 14 bases between them. CDR3 length: 14 residues. CDR3 region: CSVAQGSSNYGYTF. The CDR3 coding sequence is TGCAGCGTTGCGCAGGGGAGTTCCAACTATGGCTACACCTTC.

The chain has TRBV18 and TRBJ1-2; maybe TRBD1 (5 bases). The CDR3 extends over 16 amino acids. Trimming pared 3 bases from V and 4 bases from J, leaving 18 bases between. Looked up from germline, CDR1 is KGHSH and CDR2 is LQKENI. The CDR3 sequence: CASSPDMDGASYGYTF. The CDR3 DNA reads as TGTGCCAGCTCACCGGATATGGATGGGGCGAGCTATGGCTACACCTTC.

The rearrangement joins TRBV29-1 to TRBJ1-2, with 12 bases identical to TRBD1. The CDR3 totals 13 residues. CDR1 and CDR2 from the germline V gene are SQVTM and ANQGSEA. The J segment lost 7 bases and the V segment lost 4 bases, leaving 4 bases of the junction unmatched. The CDR3 spells CSVAGTGGSGYTF. CDR3 DNA sequence: TGCAGCGTTGCCGGGACAGGGGGCAGTGGCTACACCTTC.

This clone appeared once. The chain employs TRBV10-3 and TRBJ1-1, with TRBD1 matching 7 bases. With 4 bases clipped from V and 1 base from J, the junction kept 0 bases outside the gene matches. This CDR3 contains 13 residues. Germline lookup yields CDR1 ENHRY and CDR2 SYGVKD. The CDR3 sequence: CAISGTGNTEAFF. CDR3 in DNA: TGTGCCATCAGTGGGACAGGGAACACTGAAGCTTTCTTT.

The J gene is TRBJ1-4, the V gene TRBV2; D not resolved. The V end was cut by 3 bases, the J end by 7 bases, with 6 bases between. The germline V gene encodes CDR1 SNHLY and CDR2 FYNNEI. This CDR3 has 12 amino acids. The DNA of the CDR3 is TGTGCCAGCAGTGACCGCGGTGAAAAACTGTTTTTT. This translates into CASSDRGEKLFF.

The rearrangement uses TRBV6-1 and TRBJ1-2; perhaps TRBD1 as D (5 bases). The CDR3 is 13 residues long. CDR1 is MNHNS and CDR2 is SASEGT in the germline V gene. V was cut by 3 bases and J by 14 bases, with 19 bases left in between. The CDR3, as DNA: TGTGCCAGCAGTGATACAAGGTACGGGGGGAGGACCTTC. Its translation: CASSDTRYGGRTF.

The chain uses TRBV4-1 and TRBJ2-7, with a tentative D call TRBD2 (6 bases). Trimming took off 0 bases at V and 7 bases at J, with 10 bases between the two ends. Germline CDR1 is MGHRA and CDR2 is YSYEKL. CDR3 length: 13 residues. The CDR3 bases are TGCGCCAGCAGCCAAGATCTGGCGGGGGAGCAGTACTTC. Translating it yields CASSQDLAGEQYF.

The chain links TRBV2 to TRBJ2-7, with D possibly matching TRBD1 (6 bases). This CDR3 has 13 amino acids. Trimming stripped 6 bases from V and 3 bases from J, with 12 bases between. The germline V gene has CDR1 SNHLY and CDR2 FYNNEI. CDR3 sequence (DNA): TGTGCCAGCAGGGAACGACAGGTCTACGAGCAGTACTTC. It codes for CASRERQVYEQYF.

A few counts support this clone. The chain has TRBV6-2 or TRBV6-3 and TRBJ2-5; 8 bases are shared with TRBD1. The CDR3 covers 14 residues. With V trimmed by 5 bases and J by 4 bases, 6 bases remained unmatched. CDR1 is MNHEY and CDR2 is SVGEGT in the germline V gene. CDR3: CASSQQGDIETQYF. The CDR3 nucleotides read TGTGCCAGCAGTCAACAGGGGGACATAGAGACCCAGTACTTC.

V gene TRBV28 combines with J gene TRBJ1-6; 7 positions agree with TRBD1. The CDR3 extends over 15 amino acids. The trim removed 4 bases at V and 14 bases at J, leaving 14 bases unmatched. The germline V gene has CDR1 MDHEN and CDR2 SYDVKM. CDR3 sequence: CASSSPGTVELTLHF. The CDR3 DNA sequence: TGTGCCAGCAGTTCGCCCGGGACAGTGGAATTAACCCTCCACTTT.